The present T cell receptor beta chain was sequenced within a study of T cell changes during pregnancy in multiple sclerosis. The data were produced by immunoSEQ multiplex PCR, yet TCRdb's version contains in-frame clones alone and is incomplete. The table shows 70,000 to 75,000 clones, with almost 95% occurring only once. The germline V gene has CDR1 MNHEY and CDR2 SVGAGI. With V trimmed by 9 bases and J by 7 bases, 11 bases remained unmatched. CDR3 size: 14 residues. The sequencing used peripheral blood, collected before pregnancy. This receptor was identified in a female donor with multiple sclerosis, enrolled in a pregnancy study. The V call is TRBV6-5, the J call TRBJ2-1; 8 positions agree with TRBD2. The CDR3 reads CASRGTAGVNEQFF. CDR3 DNA sequence: TGTGCCAGTCGCGGAACAGCGGGGGTAAATGAGCAGTTCTTC.